What follows are 11 T cell receptor beta chains derived from one specimen sequenced in a study of cytomegalovirus exposure and HLA in healthy donors. The PCR employed 60 Vbeta primers together with 13 Jbeta primers. TCRdb keeps only in-frame clones here, not all; method: immunoSEQ multiplex PCR. Among 150,000 to 200,000 clones listed, around four fifths were seen once. Sequencing used PBMCs. The receptor source for this set is a man in his late teens or twenties in good health and CMV-seropositive.

The V gene is TRBV28, the J gene TRBJ2-5; 8 bases align to TRBD2. Germline trimming cut 5 bases from V and 5 bases from J; bases unmatched to any gene: 7. Per germline, CDR1 MDHEN and CDR2 SYDVKM. CDR3 length: 14 amino acids. The CDR3 DNA follows: TGTGCCAGCAGTCCCCCGGGAGGGTTGGAGACCCAGTACTTC. It encodes CASSPPGGLETQYF.

V is TRBV6-1 and J is TRBJ2-5; TRBD1 is a possible D gene (6 bases). Germline CDR1 reads MNHNS; CDR2 reads SASEGT. There are 15 residues in the CDR3. V lost 7 bases and J lost 9, with 24 bases in between. This CDR3 reads CASTLTPTGRLAQYF. The CDR3 DNA reads as TGTGCCAGCACCCTGACCCCGACAGGCCGCTTGGCCCAGTACTTC.

The chain combines TRBV6-5 with TRBJ2-7, with D possibly being TRBD1 (6 bases). Germline CDR1 reads MNHEY; CDR2 reads SVGAGI. Between the trimmed V and J ends, which lost 6 bases and 7 bases, there was a span of 19 bases. The CDR3 extends over 14 amino acids. The CDR3 sequence is CASRRQGSHGEQYF. CDR3 sequence (DNA): TGTGCCAGCAGACGGCAGGGGTCCCACGGTGAGCAGTACTTC.

J is TRBJ2-3 and V is TRBV13, with 7 nucleotides matching TRBD2. Germline assignment: CDR1 PRHDT and CDR2 FYEKMQ (reference sequence). The CDR3 is 14 residues long. With 6 bases clipped from V and 3 bases from J, the junction kept 6 bases outside the gene matches. The CDR3 loop is CASRTGGGTDTQYF. The CDR3, as DNA: TGTGCCAGCAGAACTGGGGGGGGTACAGATACGCAGTATTTT.

The chain combines TRBV7-9 with TRBJ1-4; D unresolved. Germline V lookup: CDR1 SEHNR, CDR2 FQNEAQ (reference sequence). Trimming pared 5 bases from V and 4 bases from J, leaving 5 bases between. The CDR3 consists of 12 residues. CDR3 bases: TGTGCCAGCAGCCAGGATAATGAAAAACTGTTTTTT. The encoded protein is CASSQDNEKLFF. The whole variable domain, remainder taken from reference TRBV7-9 and TRBJ1-4, is DTGVSQNPRHKITKRGQNVTFRCDPISEHNRLYWYRQTLGQGPEFLTYFQNEAQLEKSRLLSDRFSAERPKGSFSTLEIQRTEQGDSAMYLCASSQDNEKLFFGSGTQLSVL.

For this clone: The missing conserved phenylalanine or tryptophan at the end of this CDR3 makes a read error likely. The chain employs TRBV6-1 and TRBJ1-6, with D maybe TRBD1 (6 bases). Trimming took 3 bases from V and 12 from J, leaving 15 bases between them. The CDR3 length is 14 residues. Germline-derived CDR1 and CDR2 are MNHNS and SASEGT. The CDR3 sequence is CASSDPVQGQPLHL. CDR3 DNA sequence: TGTGCCAGCAGTGATCCTGTCCAGGGGCAACCCCTCCACCTT.

The J gene is TRBJ1-5, the V gene TRBV15, with D perhaps TRBD1 (5 bases). Germline lookup yields CDR1 LNHNV and CDR2 YYDKDF (reference sequence). V dropped 2 bases and J dropped 9 bases, with 14 bases sitting between them. The CDR3 totals 14 residues. The CDR3 DNA is TGTGCCACCAGCAGACAGGGTCGTCCGTGGCCCCAGCATTTT. Protein product: CATSRQGRPWPQHF.

The chain has TRBV4-1 and TRBJ2-2, with 9 bases identical to TRBD1. This CDR3 contains 14 residues. V shed 2 bases and J 6 bases; nucleotides not matched to a gene: 1. The germline CDR1 and CDR2 sequences are MGHRA and YSYEKL. Here the CDR3 DNA reads TGCGCCAGCAGCCAACGACAGGGGGCCGGGGAGCTGTTTTTT. This encodes CASSQRQGAGELFF.

The V gene is TRBV6-5, the J gene TRBJ2-2, with D tentatively TRBD1 (5 bases). Germline V lookup: CDR1 MNHEY, CDR2 SVGAGI. Trimming stripped 6 bases from V and 4 bases from J, with 15 bases between. The CDR3 sequence is 15 residues long. The CDR3, as DNA: TGTGCCAGCAGCCAGGGTAGGGGTCTCACCGGGGAGCTGTTTTTT. Its protein is CASSQGRGLTGELFF.

J is TRBJ1-1 and V is TRBV29-1; tentatively, D is TRBD1 (5 bases). Germline loops: CDR1 SQVTM, CDR2 ANQGSEA. Trimming took 4 bases from V and 2 from J, leaving 8 bases between them. CDR3 length: 12 residues. The CDR3 loop reads CSVVGTNTEAFF. The CDR3 region has the DNA TGCAGCGTTGTCGGGACTAACACTGAAGCTTTCTTT.

This clone was found once. The rearrangement uses TRBV7-9 and TRBJ2-7; D ambiguous. This CDR3 is built from 11 residues. CDR1 SEHNR and CDR2 FQNEAQ come from the germline V gene (reference sequence). The V end lost 5 bases, the J end lost 7 bases, and 9 bases lay between the germline ends. Here the CDR3 DNA reads TGTGCCAGCAGCCGAGCCCGAGAGCAGTACTTC. Translation: CASSRAREQYF.